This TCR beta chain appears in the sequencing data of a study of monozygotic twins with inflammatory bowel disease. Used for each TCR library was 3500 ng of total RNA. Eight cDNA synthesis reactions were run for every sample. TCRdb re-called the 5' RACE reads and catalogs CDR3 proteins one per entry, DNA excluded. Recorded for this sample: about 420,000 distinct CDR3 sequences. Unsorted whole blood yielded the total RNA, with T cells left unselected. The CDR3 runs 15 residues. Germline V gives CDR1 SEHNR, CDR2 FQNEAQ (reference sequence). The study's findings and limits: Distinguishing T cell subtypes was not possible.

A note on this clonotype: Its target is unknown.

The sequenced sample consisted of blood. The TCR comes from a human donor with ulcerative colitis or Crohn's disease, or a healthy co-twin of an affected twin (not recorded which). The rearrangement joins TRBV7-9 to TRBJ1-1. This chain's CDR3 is CASSKNGDMNTEAFF.